These 23 T cell receptor beta chains originate from one sample sequenced in a study of control samples from healthy donors and cancer patients. The repertoire was sequenced with immunoSEQ multiplex PCR; TCRdb's copy has only in-frame clones and lacks some. The sample lists about 130,000 clones; about 92% were seen once. Material: blood. These receptors all stem from a woman aged 45-65 years in good health.

The rearrangement links TRBV3-1 (or the pseudogene TRBV3-2) to TRBJ2-5, with 9 bases lining up with TRBD1. Trimming removed 3 bases from V and 2 bases from J; junction bases left unmatched: 7. The CDR3 extends over 16 amino acids. CDR1 is LGHDT, CDR2 YNNKEL, per germline (reference sequence). The CDR3 region is CASSHRDRVRQETQYF. The CDR3 DNA sequence: TGTGCCAGCAGCCATAGGGACAGGGTGAGGCAAGAGACCCAGTACTTC.

In this sample, this clone turned up once. The V gene is TRBV28, the J gene TRBJ2-5; TRBD2 might be the D (7 bases). This CDR3 is built from 17 residues. Trimming pared 1 base from V and 0 bases from J, leaving 15 bases between. The germline gives CDR1 MDHEN, CDR2 SYDVKM. In nucleotides, the CDR3 is TGTGCCAGCAGTTTATCTGGGGGGGGCCTGTACCAAGAGACCCAGTACTTC. Residues: CASSLSGGGLYQETQYF.

V is TRBV7-9 and J is TRBJ2-3; 10 bases map to TRBD1. The germline V gene has CDR1 SEHNR and CDR2 FQNEAQ (reference sequence). The CDR3 has 14 residues. Germline trimming cut 5 bases from V and 5 bases from J; bases unmatched to any gene: 4. DNA for the CDR3: TGTGCCAGCAGCATGGACAGGGGGGGAGATACGCAGTATTTT. It codes for CASSMDRGGDTQYF.

This chain links TRBV18 with TRBJ1-3; no clear D. With 5 bases removed from V and 3 bases from J, the gap between germline ends came to 11 bases. Germline CDR1 reads KGHSH; CDR2 reads LQKENI. The CDR3 sequence is 14 residues long. The CDR3 nucleotides read TGTGCCAGCTCAGTTGAGCGGGGTGGAAACACCATATATTTT. Its protein product is CASSVERGGNTIYF.

This rearrangement joins TRBV29-1 to TRBJ2-4, with D possibly called TRBD1 or TRBD2 (5 bases each). The CDR3 runs to 13 residues. V shed 7 bases and J shed 1 base, with 11 bases lying between them. CDR1 and CDR2 (germline): SQVTM, ANQGSEA. The CDR3 reads CSAREGAKNIQYF. In DNA form, the CDR3 reads TGCAGCGCCCGAGAGGGGGCCAAAAACATTCAGTACTTC.

This chain joins TRBV28 and TRBJ1-3, with 7 bases that match TRBD1. V dropped 0 bases and J dropped 4; count of bases not matched to a gene: 6. The CDR3 is 16 amino acids. CDR1 MDHEN and CDR2 SYDVKM come from the germline V gene. CDR3 loop: CASSLWQGVSGNTIYF. For the CDR3, the DNA is TGTGCCAGCAGTTTATGGCAGGGGGTCTCAGGAAACACCATATATTTT.

The chain employs TRBV30 and TRBJ1-6; D may be TRBD1 (6 bases). The length of the CDR3 is 16 residues. V dropped 3 bases and J dropped 5 bases, with 17 bases sitting between them. CDR1 and CDR2 from the germline V gene are GTSNPN and SVGIG (reference sequence). CDR3: CAWSSDRLLNNSPLHF. Written as DNA, the CDR3 is TGTGCCTGGAGCTCGGACAGACTCCTTAATAATTCACCCCTCCACTTT.

The CDR3 bases are TGTGCCAGCTCAGAAAGACAGGGCGGAGGCTCCACCGGGGAGCTGTTTTTT. Residues: CASSERQGGGSTGELFF. The chain employs TRBV18 and TRBJ2-2; 7 nucleotides align to TRBD1. Germline assignment: CDR1 KGHSH and CDR2 LQKENI. The CDR3 has 17 amino acids. V was pared by 5 bases and J by 4 bases, with 13 bases of the junction left unmatched.

The V gene is TRBV9, the J gene TRBJ2-7; TRBD2 aligns across 7 bases. Per the germline V gene, CDR1 is SGDLS and CDR2 is YYNGEE. V lost 0 bases and J lost 3; bases outside the gene matches: 12. This CDR3 region has 17 residues. DNA for the CDR3: TGTGCCAGCAGCGTAGGGTTAGAGACTAAGCGGGGCTACGAGCAGTACTTC. The encoded protein is CASSVGLETKRGYEQYF. Full variable domain (outside the CDR3, taken from reference TRBV9 and TRBJ2-7): DSGVTQTPKHLITATGQRVTLRCSPRSGDLSVYWYQQSLDQGLQFLIQYYNGEERAKGNILERFSAQQFPDLHSELNLSSLELGDSALYFCASSVGLETKRGYEQYFGPGTRLTVT.

A remark on this clone: The germline gene is not matched at one end of the junction; a read error may be the cause. This chain connects TRBV19 to TRBJ1-1; possible D gene TRBD1, 6 bases. The CDR3 covers 14 residues. CDR1 is LNHDA, CDR2 SQIVND, per germline (reference sequence). The CDR3 is CASSLDRTNTEAFF. The CDR3 DNA reads as TGTGCCAGTAGTTTAGACAGGACGAACACTGAAGCTTTCTTT.

CDR3 coding DNA: TGTGCCAGTAGTGGGTGGACTAGCGGGAGTTGGGGCAATGAGCAGTTCTTC. Translation gives CASSGWTSGSWGNEQFF. The chain employs TRBV19 and TRBJ2-1, with 13 nucleotides matching TRBD2. Germline trimming cut 5 bases from V and 6 bases from J; bases unmatched to any gene: 10. The CDR3 runs 17 residues. CDR1 is LNHDA, CDR2 SQIVND, per germline (reference sequence).

V is TRBV19 and J is TRBJ1-2; D remains unclear. V lost 4 bases and J 0 bases, leaving 24 bases between the germline ends. This CDR3 region has 19 residues. Germline-derived CDR1 and CDR2 are LNHDA and SQIVND (reference sequence). The CDR3 DNA follows: TGTGCCAGTAGTAGATCTCCTCGGACGGAGCTAGCGGCTAACTATGGCTACACCTTC. It encodes CASSRSPRTELAANYGYTF.

The chain recombines TRBV7-9 with TRBJ2-1; no reliable D call. Trimming pared 5 bases from V and 9 bases from J, leaving 11 bases between. The CDR3 has 12 residues. CDR1 and CDR2 (germline): SEHNR, FQNEAQ (reference sequence). CDR3 in amino acids: CASSLIQSEQFF. The CDR3 DNA reads TGTGCCAGCAGCCTAATCCAGAGTGAGCAGTTCTTC.

The chain employs TRBV6-2 or TRBV6-3 and TRBJ2-5, with TRBD2 identical over 13 bases. This CDR3 has 16 residues. V gave up 0 bases and J gave up 7 bases; unmatched junction bases: 5. Germline lookup yields CDR1 MNHEY and CDR2 SVGEGT. The CDR3 DNA reads as TGTGCCAGCAGTTACTCGGGGACTAGCGGGACGGGGACCCAGTACTTC. Protein sequence: CASSYSGTSGTGTQYF.

V is TRBV18 and J is TRBJ1-1; 7 bases agree with TRBD1. Germline lookup yields CDR1 KGHSH and CDR2 LQKENI. V lost 0 bases, J lost 3 bases, and 7 bases stayed unmatched. The CDR3 has 16 residues. CDR3 bases: TGTGCCAGCTCACCACCGATGGGACAGAAGTACACTGAAGCTTTCTTT. Protein product: CASSPPMGQKYTEAFF.

The chain joins TRBV28 to TRBJ1-1; 10 bases line up with TRBD1. Trimming removed 3 bases from V and 10 bases from J; junction bases left unmatched: 8. This CDR3 has 14 residues. Germline V gene data show CDR1 as MDHEN and CDR2 as SYDVKM. In DNA, the CDR3 is TGTGCCAGCAGTTTGACAGGGGGCCGGTTTGTAGCTTTCTTT. It specifies CASSLTGGRFVAFF. Variable domain in full (rest from reference TRBV28 and TRBJ1-1): DVKVTQSSRYLVKRTGEKVFLECVQDMDHENMFWYRQDPGLGLRLIYFSYDVKMKEKGDIPEGYSVSREKKERFSLILESASTNQTSMYLCASSLTGGRFVAFFGQGTRLTVV.

The chain uses TRBV4-1 and TRBJ1-5; D call uncertain. The CDR3 length is 13 residues. Looked up from germline, CDR1 is MGHRA and CDR2 is YSYEKL. V gave up 1 base and J gave up 4 bases, with 5 bases separating them. The DNA for the CDR3 is TGCGCCAGCAGCCAAGGAACAAATCAGCCCCAGCATTTT. Encoded protein: CASSQGTNQPQHF.

This clone has just a few counts. The V and J genes are TRBV5-6 and TRBJ2-3; possibly TRBD2 for D (6 bases). Trimming left V 2 bases short and J 5 bases short, with 21 bases between. Germline assignment: CDR1 SGHDT and CDR2 YYEEEE. The CDR3 length is 17 residues. CDR3 sequence: CASSFDSGEFGLDTQYF. The CDR3 nucleotides read TGTGCCAGCAGCTTCGATTCGGGAGAGTTTGGTTTAGATACGCAGTATTTT.

V gene TRBV12-3 or TRBV12-4 combines with J gene TRBJ1-2, with D unclear. The V gene lost 3 bases and the J gene lost 2 bases, with 7 bases spanning the gap. The CDR3 extends over 13 amino acids. CDR3 DNA: TGTGCCAGCAGTTTGTCGATCAACTATGGCTACACCTTC. This encodes CASSLSINYGYTF.

This chain links TRBV9 with TRBJ1-4, with D hard to call. The germline V and J ends were trimmed by 0 bases and 4 bases, with 10 bases remaining between them. CDR3 size: 15 residues. Germline V gene lookup returns CDR1 SGDLS and CDR2 YYNGEE. CDR3: CASSVEGSRNEKLFF. The CDR3 DNA reads TGTGCCAGCAGCGTAGAAGGGAGCCGTAATGAAAAACTGTTTTTT.

V is TRBV20-1 and J is TRBJ2-1, with D uncertain. The germline gives CDR1 DFQATT, CDR2 SNEGSKA (reference sequence). This CDR3 contains 10 residues. Trimming took 0 bases from V and 7 from J, leaving 1 base between them. CDR3 sequence reads: CSARENEQFF. Written as DNA, the CDR3 is TGCAGTGCTAGAGAAAATGAGCAGTTCTTC.

The table lists this clone with a count of one. Other DNA sequences of this sample code for an identical CDR3. This sequence joins TRBV12-3 or TRBV12-4 and TRBJ2-5, with D perhaps matching TRBD2 (6 bases). Trimming shortened V by 2 bases and J by 4 bases, and 8 bases separated the two germline ends. There are 13 residues in the CDR3. Here the CDR3 reads CASSLSGVETQYF. The DNA for the CDR3 is TGTGCCAGCAGTTTATCGGGGGTAGAGACCCAGTACTTC.

The J gene is TRBJ2-7, the V gene TRBV5-1; possible D gene TRBD2, 5 bases. V lost 2 bases and J lost 2, with 17 bases in between. CDR1 is SGHRS and CDR2 is YFSETQ in the germline V gene. This CDR3 spans 16 amino acids. The CDR3 sequence is CASSFPPRAETYEQYF. The CDR3 DNA sequence: TGCGCCAGCAGCTTTCCCCCGCGGGCAGAAACCTACGAGCAGTACTTC.